One and the same sample provided the 27 T cell receptor beta chains below, sequenced in a study of CD8+CD57+ T cells in acquired aplastic anemia. Previously, flow cytometry had revealed CD8+CD57+ cell expansion in the patients chosen for sequencing. Genomic DNA templated the TCR beta VDJ and CDR3 profiling. MiXCR, applied by TCRdb to the reads, yields one record per CDR3 protein. The sample lists fewer than 250,000 distinct CDR3 sequences; 45% to 50% were seen once. Sample: sorted CD4+, CD8+, or CD8+CD57+ T cells (not recorded which) from PBMCs. These receptors were obtained from a human donor with aplastic anemia.

At least ten counts were recorded for this clonotype. V gene TRBV7-9 combines with J gene TRBJ2-1; no clear D gene. Germline lookup yields CDR1 SEHNR and CDR2 FQNEAQ (reference sequence). The CDR3 covers 14 residues. V lost 1 base and J 8 bases, leaving 12 bases between the germline ends. CDR3: CASSLDSSIHEQFF. The CDR3 nucleotides are TGTGCCAGCAGCTTAGACTCTTCGATCCATGAGCAGTTCTTC.

Concerning this clonotype: The germline gene is not matched at one end of the junction; a read error may be the cause. The J gene is TRBJ2-3, the V gene TRBV24-1; TRBD2 agrees at 14 bases. The CDR3 extends over 20 amino acids. Per the germline V gene, CDR1 is KGHDR and CDR2 is SFDVKD. The CDR3 DNA reads TGTGCCAGCAGTCCCGAACCTTTCGGACTAGCGGGGGGAAGCACAGATACGCAGTATTTT. Translation: CASSPEPFGLAGGSTDTQYF.

The rearrangement links TRBV7-9 to TRBJ1-2; D ambiguous. The CDR3 spans 14 residues. Trimming stripped 6 bases from V and 1 base from J, with 12 bases between. Looked up from germline, CDR1 is SEHNR and CDR2 is FQNEAQ (reference sequence). The CDR3 DNA reads as TGTGCCAGCAGTAAGGCCGGTAATAACTATGGCTACACCTTC. Its protein product is CASSKAGNNYGYTF.

This clonotype was recorded many times. The chain joins TRBV14 to TRBJ2-7, with D possibly TRBD2 on 5 matching bases. Germline assignment: CDR1 SGHDN and CDR2 FVKESK. Deletions cut 1 base from V and 2 bases from J, with 9 bases between. The CDR3 is 14 amino acids. The chain's CDR3 is CASSQVEGAYEQYF. The CDR3 coding sequence is TGTGCCAGCAGCCAAGTAGAGGGAGCCTACGAGCAGTACTTC.

This clonotype appeared a few times. This chain joins TRBV14 and TRBJ2-1, with D hard to call. Germline V CDR1 and CDR2: SGHDN, FVKESK. This CDR3 region has 15 residues. V dropped 6 bases and J dropped 8 bases, with 20 bases sitting between them. The CDR3 here is CASSYPRVGIDEQFF. CDR3 bases: TGTGCCAGCAGTTATCCTAGGGTGGGAATCGATGAGCAGTTCTTC.

The chain uses TRBV7-9 and TRBJ1-1, with 7 bases that match TRBD1. Trimming cost V 5 bases and J 8 bases; bases outside gene matches: 8. The CDR3 covers 13 residues. Germline assignment: CDR1 SEHNR and CDR2 FQNEAQ (reference sequence). The CDR3 is CASSVYRGAEAFF. The CDR3 DNA reads as TGTGCCAGCAGCGTTTACAGGGGTGCCGAAGCTTTCTTT.

This clonotype was picked up many times. The V call is TRBV9, the J call TRBJ2-1, with D possibly called TRBD1 or TRBD2 (6 bases each). Germline CDR1 SGDLS, CDR2 YYNGEE. Trimming removed 3 bases from V and 6 bases from J, with 16 bases in between. The CDR3 consists of 15 residues. DNA for the CDR3: TGTGCCAGCAGCGGAGGGGGTAGCGGCACCAATGAGCAGTTCTTC. It is translated as CASSGGGSGTNEQFF.

The V call is TRBV2, the J call TRBJ2-7; 8 bases map to TRBD1. Trimming cost V 6 bases and J 3 bases; bases outside gene matches: 7. CDR3 length equals 14 residues. Per germline, CDR1 SNHLY and CDR2 FYNNEI. The CDR3 sequence is CASRPQTGDYEQYF. In DNA form, the CDR3 reads TGTGCCAGCAGACCTCAGACAGGGGACTACGAGCAGTACTTC.

On this clonotype itself: One end of the junction is discordant with germline, which a read error may explain. This chain connects TRBV20-1 to TRBJ2-3; D ambiguous. The CDR3 runs to 12 residues. Germline V gene sequence: CDR1 DFQATT, CDR2 SNEGSKA (reference sequence). In DNA, the CDR3 is TGCAGTGCTAGAGATGCCCCAGATACGCGGTATTTT. This translates into CSARDAPDTRYF.

The rearrangement uses TRBV2 and TRBJ2-5; 7 positions agree with TRBD2. The J call may be in error: the DNA end matches TRBJ2-7 better. The CDR3 runs 16 residues. CDR1 and CDR2 (germline): SNHLY, FYNNEI. CDR3 region: CASSGPMAGDTYEQYF. As DNA, the CDR3 is TGTGCCAGCAGTGGCCCTATGGCGGGGGATACCTACGAGCAGTACTTC.

This clonotype was seen at least ten times. The rearrangement uses TRBV7-3 and TRBJ1-1, with D uncertain. The V end lost 0 bases, the J end lost 2 bases, and 13 bases lay between the germline ends. The CDR3 sequence is 16 residues long. Germline values: CDR1 SGHTA, CDR2 FQGTGA. CDR3 coding DNA: TGTGCCAGCAGCTTAACGAGGGTCAGTTTTAACACTGAAGCTTTCTTT. It is translated as CASSLTRVSFNTEAFF.

This clonotype was picked up many times. The J gene is TRBJ2-1, the V gene TRBV27; TRBD2 might be the D (6 bases). Trimming took off 5 bases at V and 2 bases at J, with 7 bases between the two ends. The CDR3 has 13 residues. CDR1 MNHEY and CDR2 SMNVEV come from the germline V gene (reference sequence). The CDR3 here is CASSGGAYNEQFF. The CDR3 DNA sequence: TGTGCCAGCAGTGGCGGGGCCTACAATGAGCAGTTCTTC.

This clonotype was counted at least ten times. V and J are TRBV7-9 and TRBJ2-7; TRBD2 aligns across 10 bases. The CDR3 runs 15 residues. Germline V gives CDR1 SEHNR, CDR2 FQNEAQ (reference sequence). V lost 5 bases and J lost 4; bases outside the gene matches: 8. CDR3 loop: CASSPPLTSGYEQYF. CDR3 in DNA: TGTGCCAGCAGCCCACCTCTGACTAGCGGGTACGAGCAGTACTTC. The entire variable domain, with the rest obtained from reference TRBV7-9 and TRBJ2-7, is as follows: DTGVSQNPRHKITKRGQNVTFRCDPISEHNRLYWYRQTLGQGPEFLTYFQNEAQLEKSRLLSDRFSAERPKGSFSTLEIQRTEQGDSAMYLCASSPPLTSGYEQYFGPGTRLTVT.

In this sample, this clonotype turned up many times. The chain links TRBV7-9 to TRBJ1-5; possible D gene TRBD1, 6 bases. Per germline, CDR1 SEHNR and CDR2 FQNEAQ (reference sequence). This CDR3 spans 17 amino acids. The V gene lost 3 bases and the J gene lost 3 bases, with 18 bases spanning the gap. The CDR3 nucleotides are TGTGCCAGCAGCTTGGGGGAGAACAGGGACTACAATCAGCCCCAGCATTTT. Translated: CASSLGENRDYNQPQHF.

For the CDR3, the DNA is TGTGCCAGCAGTTTCGGTTCTAGCACAGATACGCAGTATTTT. Protein: CASSFGSSTDTQYF. The chain recombines TRBV12-3 or TRBV12-4 with TRBJ2-3; the D is unclear. CDR3 length equals 14 residues. Trimming shortened V by 3 bases and J by 0 bases, and 7 bases separated the two germline ends.

This clonotype showed up just a few times. This sequence may be a read error, since a much larger clone differs from it by one base. The J gene is TRBJ2-7, the V gene TRBV9; D gene ambiguous. Between the trimmed V and J ends, which lost 4 bases and 4 bases, there was a span of 12 bases. This CDR3 is built from 13 residues. Germline V CDR1 and CDR2: SGDLS, YYNGEE. CDR3 sequence reads: CASSISPSYEQYF. CDR3 DNA sequence: TGTGCCAGCAGCATAAGCCCCTCTTACGAGCAGTACTTC.

The chain has TRBV7-2 and TRBJ1-2; D call uncertain. V lost 5 bases, J lost 2 bases, and 12 bases lay in between. This CDR3 is 14 amino acids long. CDR1 and CDR2 from the germline V gene are SGHTA and FQGNSA. CDR3 sequence: CASSTWTENYGYTF. DNA of the CDR3: TGTGCCAGCAGCACCTGGACGGAGAACTATGGCTACACCTTC.

This sequence joins TRBV5-1 and TRBJ2-5; 8 bases map to TRBD1. V trimming: 2 bases; J trimming: 0 bases; junction bases outside the gene matches: 15. Germline CDR1 is SGHRS and CDR2 is YFSETQ. This CDR3 is 19 amino acids long. CDR3: CASSFRTGKGRGYQETQYF. CDR3 sequence (DNA): TGCGCCAGCAGCTTTCGGACAGGGAAAGGAAGGGGGTACCAAGAGACCCAGTACTTC.

This clonotype has a handful of counts. Written as DNA, the CDR3 is TGTGCCAGCACCCCTCGGGCTTTGAGGGACGGACAAAATCCGGACGAGCAGTACTTC. Its protein is CASTPRALRDGQNPDEQYF. The J gene is TRBJ2-7, the V gene TRBV2, with D possibly called TRBD1 or TRBD2 (5 bases each). The length of the CDR3 is 19 residues. The V end was cut by 7 bases, the J end by 5 bases, with 33 bases between. Germline V gives CDR1 SNHLY, CDR2 FYNNEI.

This clonotype was observed many times. The chain uses TRBV7-6 and TRBJ1-2; 8 bases fit TRBD1. The CDR3 covers 14 residues. The V and J ends lost 5 bases and 6 bases, in that order; junction bases with no gene match: 8. The germline V gene has CDR1 SGHVS and CDR2 FNYEAQ. The CDR3 loop is CASSDGQGAHGYTF. The CDR3 DNA sequence: TGTGCCAGCAGCGACGGGCAGGGGGCCCATGGCTACACCTTC.

This clonotype was seen at least ten times. The chain links TRBV9 to TRBJ1-2; D possibly corresponds to TRBD1 (5 bases). The CDR3 consists of 13 residues. Between the trimmed V and J ends, which lost 3 bases and 8 bases, there was a span of 14 bases. In germline, CDR1 is SGDLS, CDR2 YYNGEE. CDR3 in amino acids: CASSGWGRPGYTF. CDR3 nucleotides: TGTGCCAGCAGCGGATGGGGGAGACCCGGCTACACCTTC.

The chain employs TRBV19 and TRBJ1-2, with 12 bases aligning to TRBD1. Germline CDR1 is LNHDA and CDR2 is SQIVND (reference sequence). The CDR3 extends over 17 amino acids. V shed 11 bases, J shed 3 bases, and the junction held 16 bases outside the gene matches. The chain's CDR3 is CACKKAGTGGVYYGYTF. The CDR3 DNA follows: TGTGCCTGCAAAAAAGCCGGGACAGGGGGCGTTTACTATGGCTACACCTTC.

This clonotype was picked up many times. This chain joins TRBV10-2 and TRBJ2-5; D perhaps matches TRBD2 (5 bases). The germline V and J ends were trimmed by 3 bases and 2 bases, with 10 bases remaining between them. Germline CDR1 reads WSHSY; CDR2 reads SAAADI. This CDR3 has 14 residues. CDR3 loop: CASSDLAFQETQYF. DNA of the CDR3: TGCGCCAGCAGTGACTTAGCGTTTCAAGAGACCCAGTACTTC.

This clonotype was seen at least ten times. The chain combines TRBV2 with TRBJ2-1; no clear D gene. The ends were cut back, 3 bases at V and 8 bases at J, with 5 bases in the middle. Germline V gene sequence: CDR1 SNHLY, CDR2 FYNNEI. This CDR3 comprises 11 residues. CDR3 DNA: TGTGCCAGCAGTGAGGACGATGAGCAGTTCTTC. It translates to CASSEDDEQFF.

This clonotype occurred many times. The chain recombines TRBV6-2 or TRBV6-3 with TRBJ1-5; 7 bases agree with TRBD1. Germline loops: CDR1 MNHEY, CDR2 SVGEGT. V dropped 5 bases and J dropped 6; count of bases not matched to a gene: 7. The CDR3 has 14 amino acids. In DNA, the CDR3 is TGTGCCAGCAGTCTCACAGGGGAGACTCAGCCCCAGCATTTT. Its translation: CASSLTGETQPQHF.

Of note for this clonotype: An end of the junction differs from the germline gene, which may be a read error. This chain's CDR3 is CASSSGQGIYGYTF. CDR3 nucleotide sequence: TGTGCCAGCAGTTCGGGACAGGGGATCTATGGCTACACCTTC. The chain combines TRBV10-3 with TRBJ1-2, with 10 bases identical to TRBD1. In germline, CDR1 is ENHRY, CDR2 SYGVKD. This CDR3 spans 14 amino acids.

This clonotype has ten or more counts. The chain recombines TRBV7-9 with TRBJ2-1, with TRBD2 matching 7 bases. This CDR3 contains 19 residues. V lost 5 bases and J lost 0; bases outside the gene matches: 16. Germline V gene lookup returns CDR1 SEHNR and CDR2 FQNEAQ (reference sequence). The CDR3 DNA reads as TGTGCCAGCAGCCCCCTCCTTGTTGAGCGGGGAGCCTCCTACAATGAGCAGTTCTTC. Amino acids: CASSPLLVERGASYNEQFF.